This T cell receptor beta chain was sequenced in a study of metastatic and nonmetastatic thyroid tumors. In the study overall: The study looked at repertoires side by side in blood and in tumor or nodule tissue from malignant and benign thyroid patients.

Per germline, CDR1 MNHEY and CDR2 SVGAGI. Trimming cost V 2 bases and J 1 base; bases outside gene matches: 4. The length of the CDR3 is 15 residues. This clone was recorded at least ten times. With MiXCR, TCRdb reprocessed the PCR reads. The sample consists of tens of thousands of clones, about 20% of them appearing once. Before thyroid surgery, none of the patients had received any treatment. The receptor comes from a female donor with papillary thyroid cancer or a benign thyroid nodule (not recorded which). Some clones in this sample may be carry-over from other donors' samples. This rearrangement joins TRBV6-5 to TRBJ1-1; TRBD1 agrees at 7 bases. Sample: blood. The CDR3 sequence is CASSYRGLTNTEAFF. The CDR3 DNA sequence: TGTGCCAGCAGTTACAGGGGGCTGACGAACACTGAAGCTTTCTTT.